Shown below are 26 T cell receptor beta chains from a single sample sequenced in a study of cytomegalovirus exposure and HLA in healthy donors. Researchers ran the PCR with 60 Vbeta and 13 Jbeta primers. Produced via immunoSEQ multiplex PCR; TCRdb's table is partial and in-frame only. This table holds about 130,000 clones, around 67% found once. Input material: PBMCs. Receptors originate from a man aged 18-30 years in good health and CMV-seropositive.

This clone was detected once. V is TRBV7-2 and J is TRBJ2-7; 9 bases are shared with TRBD2. Germline loops: CDR1 SGHTA, CDR2 FQGNSA. The CDR3 is 15 amino acids. Trimming at V came to 5 bases and at J to 2 bases, leaving 7 bases not matched to a gene. CDR3 sequence (DNA): TGTGCCAGCAGCCAGACGGCGGGAGGGCCCTACGAGCAGTACTTC. Translated: CASSQTAGGPYEQYF.

This chain joins TRBV5-8 and TRBJ2-4, with 9 nucleotides matching TRBD2. The V segment lost 0 bases and the J segment 11 bases; nucleotides outside the gene matches: 9. Germline V gene sequence: CDR1 SGHTS, CDR2 YDEGEE. This CDR3 region has 15 residues. The CDR3 is CASSLVDMVAGVQYF. CDR3 DNA sequence: TGTGCCAGCAGCTTGGTGGATATGGTAGCGGGGGTTCAGTACTTC.

The chain has TRBV4-2 and TRBJ2-1; no clear D gene. Trimming took off 0 bases at V and 4 bases at J, with 13 bases between the two ends. Per the germline V gene, CDR1 is LGHNA and CDR2 is YNFKEQ. The CDR3 covers 16 residues. The CDR3 loop reads CASSQEIMAEYNEQFF. CDR3 bases: TGTGCCAGCAGCCAAGAAATAATGGCCGAATACAATGAGCAGTTCTTC.

The chain combines TRBV19 with TRBJ1-6; TRBD1 agrees at 9 bases. With 8 bases clipped from V and 7 bases from J, the junction kept 3 bases outside the gene matches. CDR3 size: 13 residues. Germline V gene sequence: CDR1 LNHDA, CDR2 SQIVND (reference sequence). The CDR3 DNA is TGTGCCAGTCAGGACAGGGGAAATTCACCCCTCCACTTT. Its translation is CASQDRGNSPLHF. The variable domain in full, with the rest retrieved from reference TRBV19 and TRBJ1-6, is DGGITQSPKYLFRKEGQNVTLSCEQNLNHDAMYWYRQDPGQGLRLIYYSQIVNDFQKGDIAEGYSVSREKKESFPLTVTSAQKNPTAFYLCASQDRGNSPLHFGNGTRLTVT.

The V gene is TRBV5-1, the J gene TRBJ2-3; D possibly corresponds to TRBD2 (5 bases). V lost 1 base to trimming and J lost 6 bases, with 15 bases between them. This CDR3 has 15 residues. From germline, CDR1 is SGHRS and CDR2 YFSETQ. The CDR3 nucleotides are TGCGCCAGCAGCTTGAACATGATCGGGGTCGATACGCAGTATTTT. It codes for CASSLNMIGVDTQYF.

This rearrangement joins TRBV6-5 to TRBJ1-1; D not certain. V was clipped by 2 bases and J by 2 bases, with 12 bases between them. Germline CDR1 is MNHEY and CDR2 is SVGAGI. The CDR3 runs to 15 residues. CDR3 nucleotide sequence: TGTGCCAGCAGTTACGCCCCCCATGGCAACACTGAAGCTTTCTTT. It translates to CASSYAPHGNTEAFF.

The chain carries TRBV11-2 and TRBJ2-7; no clear D. Trimming removed 1 base from V and 3 bases from J, with 10 bases in between. Germline V gene data show CDR1 as SGHAT and CDR2 as FQNNGV. The CDR3 has 14 amino acids. The CDR3 DNA reads as TGTGCCAGCAGCTTAGTGGTCGGTAACTACGAGCAGTACTTC. Its translation: CASSLVVGNYEQYF.

This chain links TRBV6-5 with TRBJ1-1; maybe TRBD1 (5 bases). The CDR3 is made up of 16 amino acids. With 2 bases removed from V and 1 base from J, the gap between germline ends came to 14 bases. Germline V lookup: CDR1 MNHEY, CDR2 SVGAGI. CDR3 bases: TGTGCCAGCAGTTACCTTATCATGACAGAGAACACTGAAGCTTTCTTT. The encoded protein is CASSYLIMTENTEAFF.

This clone was picked up a small number of times. This chain joins TRBV4-3 and TRBJ1-5; TRBD1 aligns across 7 bases. The V gene end was trimmed by 0 bases and the J gene end by 4 bases; junction bases not matched to a gene: 3. The CDR3 extends over 15 amino acids. Germline V gene data show CDR1 as LGHNA and CDR2 as YSLEER. CDR3 coding DNA: TGCGCCAGCAGCCAAGATCCGACAGGGAATCAGCCCCAGCATTTT. It translates to CASSQDPTGNQPQHF.

The chain employs TRBV5-6 and TRBJ2-7; D remains unclear. CDR1 SGHDT and CDR2 YYEEEE come from the germline V gene. Deletions cut 3 bases from V and 6 bases from J, with 10 bases between. The CDR3 is 12 amino acids. The CDR3 sequence: CASSSLSSEQYF. CDR3 nucleotides: TGTGCCAGCAGCTCACTTAGTAGCGAGCAGTACTTC.

The gene calls are TRBV7-2 and TRBJ1-2; D might be TRBD1 (6 bases). Trimming took off 1 base at V and 3 bases at J, with 9 bases between the two ends. This CDR3 contains 14 residues. Germline-derived CDR1 and CDR2 are SGHTA and FQGNSA. CDR3 region: CASSLGRGDYGYTF. CDR3 in DNA: TGTGCCAGCAGCTTAGGCAGGGGAGACTATGGCTACACCTTC. Together with reference TRBV7-2 and TRBJ1-2, the CDR3 gives the full variable domain: GAGVSQSPSNKVTEKGKDVELRCDPISGHTALYWYRQSLGQGLEFLIYFQGNSAPDKSGLPSDRFSAERTGGSVSTLTIQRTQQEDSAVYLCASSLGRGDYGYTFGSGTRLTVV.

The sample holds a few counts of this clone. This sequence joins TRBV28 and TRBJ1-5; D might be TRBD1 (5 bases). Per germline, CDR1 MDHEN and CDR2 SYDVKM. CDR3 length: 15 residues. Trimming took off 2 bases at V and 3 bases at J, with 11 bases between the two ends. CDR3 sequence (DNA): TGTGCCAGCAGTTTAGGGGGGAGGAACAATCAGCCCCAGCATTTT. Residues: CASSLGGRNNQPQHF.

The rearrangement joins TRBV5-1 to TRBJ2-1; 7 bases are a match to TRBD1. CDR1 is SGHRS, CDR2 YFSETQ, per germline. The J segment lost 4 bases and the V segment lost 5 bases, leaving 9 bases of the junction unmatched. CDR3 length equals 15 residues. The CDR3 is CASSYGQGEYNEQFF. The CDR3 bases are TGCGCCAGCAGTTACGGGCAGGGGGAGTACAATGAGCAGTTCTTC.

CDR3 DNA sequence: TGCGCCAGCAGCCCTCGACAGGGTGACGCTGAAGCTTTCTTT. The encoded protein is CASSPRQGDAEAFF. The V gene is TRBV5-1, the J gene TRBJ1-1; 7 nucleotides match TRBD1. This CDR3 is built from 14 residues. Germline-derived CDR1 and CDR2 are SGHRS and YFSETQ. J lost 6 bases, V lost 4 bases, and 9 bases had no gene match.

The chain employs TRBV7-9 and TRBJ1-2; tentative D call: TRBD1 (5 bases). Germline lookup yields CDR1 SEHNR and CDR2 FQNEAQ (reference sequence). CDR3 length: 16 residues. The V and J ends lost 3 bases and 2 bases respectively, with 16 bases between them. CDR3 loop: CASSLQGRTINYGYTF. Written as DNA, the CDR3 is TGTGCCAGCAGCTTGCAGGGACGGACTATAAACTATGGCTACACCTTC.

This clone showed up just a few times. This sequence joins TRBV5-6 and TRBJ1-5; D might be TRBD1 (5 bases). Trimming shortened V by 4 bases and J by 6 bases, and 17 bases separated the two germline ends. The germline CDR1 and CDR2 sequences are SGHDT and YYEEEE. This CDR3 spans 15 amino acids. The CDR3 bases are TGTGCCAGCAGCACCCAGGCAGGAAGGGGTCAGCCCCAGCATTTT. This encodes CASSTQAGRGQPQHF. Combining the CDR3 with reference TRBV5-6 and TRBJ1-5 gives the whole variable domain DAGVTQSPTHLIKTRGQQVTLRCSPKSGHDTVSWYQQALGQGPQFIFQYYEEEERQRGNFPDRFSGHQFPNYSSELNVNALLLGDSALYLCASSTQAGRGQPQHFGDGTRLSIL.

The DNA of the CDR3 is TGTGCCAGCAGCTTAATTCCCGGACTCGGGGGTACGCAGTATTTT. Translation gives CASSLIPGLGGTQYF. The chain has TRBV11-2 and TRBJ2-3; perhaps TRBD2 as D (6 bases). V shed 2 bases and J shed 8 bases, with 17 bases lying between them. In germline, CDR1 is SGHAT, CDR2 FQNNGV. The CDR3 extends over 15 amino acids.

V usage is TRBV2 and J usage is TRBJ1-5; tentatively, D is TRBD1 (5 bases). Trimming left V 5 bases short and J 6 bases short, with 17 bases between. From germline, CDR1 is SNHLY and CDR2 FYNNEI. The CDR3 runs 15 residues. The CDR3 nucleotides are TGTGCCAGCAGTTCGGCGGAGTCAACAGGTCAGCCCCAGCATTTT. It specifies CASSSAESTGQPQHF.

This clone occurred a few times. The chain uses TRBV6-9 and TRBJ1-1; no clear D gene. Looked up from germline, CDR1 is MNHGY and CDR2 is SVAAGI. This CDR3 spans 13 amino acids. V lost 11 bases to trimming and J lost 1 base, with 14 bases between them. The CDR3 DNA reads TGTGCCCACCTGTTGGCTTCGAACACTGAAGCTTTCTTT. Translated: CAHLLASNTEAFF.

V gene TRBV13 combines with J gene TRBJ2-1, with 11 bases fitting TRBD2. The CDR3 is 15 residues long. Germline CDR1 and CDR2: PRHDT and FYEKMQ (reference sequence). V dropped 5 bases and J dropped 4; count of bases not matched to a gene: 4. The DNA for the CDR3 is TGTGCCAGCAGCACGCGACTAGCGGGGTACAATGAGCAGTTCTTC. Protein: CASSTRLAGYNEQFF. The full variable domain, its missing parts supplied by reference TRBV13 and TRBJ2-1, is AAGVIQSPRHLIKEKRETATLKCYPIPRHDTVYWYQQGPGQDPQFLISFYEKMQSDKGSIPDRFSAQQFSDYHSELNMSSLELGDSALYFCASSTRLAGYNEQFFGPGTRLTVL.

V and J are TRBV5-1 and TRBJ2-3; D is ambiguous. Germline CDR1 is SGHRS and CDR2 is YFSETQ. The CDR3 runs 13 residues. V dropped 0 bases and J dropped 6 bases, with 8 bases sitting between them. The DNA for the CDR3 is TGCGCCAGCAGCTTGGCTTCGTCGGATACGCAGTATTTT. This sequence encodes CASSLASSDTQYF.

V and J are TRBV10-3 and TRBJ1-5; no clear D gene. The ends were cut back, 3 bases at V and 4 bases at J, with 7 bases in the middle. The CDR3 is made up of 13 amino acids. The V gene's germline CDR1 is ENHRY and CDR2 SYGVKD. The CDR3 coding sequence is TGTGCCATCAGTGACTCCAGTAATCAGCCCCAGCATTTT. It translates to CAISDSSNQPQHF.

V usage is TRBV6-6 and J usage is TRBJ1-5, with 7 bases matching TRBD1. V lost 5 bases, J lost 7 bases, and 11 bases stayed unmatched. CDR3 length equals 15 residues. Germline CDR1 is MNHNY and CDR2 is SVGAGI (reference sequence). CDR3 region: CASSPREGARQPQHF. DNA of the CDR3: TGTGCCAGCAGTCCCCGGGAGGGGGCGCGACAGCCCCAGCATTTT.

This clone has a handful of counts. CDR3 loop: CASSLQGTGGRSPLHF. The CDR3, as DNA: TGTGCCAGCAGTTTGCAGGGGACAGGGGGCAGGTCACCCCTCCACTTT. This chain uses TRBV28 with TRBJ1-6; 12 bases are a match to TRBD1. The V gene's germline CDR1 is MDHEN and CDR2 SYDVKM. Trimming removed 3 bases from V and 10 bases from J; junction bases left unmatched: 7. This CDR3 has 16 amino acids.

V is TRBV2 and J is TRBJ2-1; D not resolved. Trimming took off 6 bases at V and 8 bases at J, with 14 bases between the two ends. Germline CDR1 SNHLY, CDR2 FYNNEI. The CDR3 is 13 residues long. This chain's CDR3 is CASSSLAGDEQFF. In DNA form, the CDR3 reads TGTGCCAGCAGCAGTTTGGCCGGAGATGAGCAGTTCTTC.

This clone was seen a handful of times. The genes are TRBV2 and TRBJ2-3; 7 bases fit TRBD2. Germline CDR1 is SNHLY and CDR2 is FYNNEI. Trimming removed 1 base from V and 1 base from J; junction bases left unmatched: 5. The length of the CDR3 is 16 residues. CDR3 nucleotides: TGTGCCAGCAGTGAAGTAATGGCGGGGGGCACAGATACGCAGTATTTT. It codes for CASSEVMAGGTDTQYF.